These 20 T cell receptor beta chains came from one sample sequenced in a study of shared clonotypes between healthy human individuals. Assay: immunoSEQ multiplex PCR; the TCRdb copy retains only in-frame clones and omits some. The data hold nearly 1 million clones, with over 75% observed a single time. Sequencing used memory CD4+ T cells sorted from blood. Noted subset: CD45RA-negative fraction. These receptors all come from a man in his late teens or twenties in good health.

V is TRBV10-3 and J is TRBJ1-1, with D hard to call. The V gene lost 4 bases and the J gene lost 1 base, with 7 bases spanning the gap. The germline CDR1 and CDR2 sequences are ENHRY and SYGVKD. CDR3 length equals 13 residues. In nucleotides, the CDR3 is TGTGCCATCAGTGTGGTCCAGAACACTGAAGCTTTCTTT. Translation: CAISVVQNTEAFF.

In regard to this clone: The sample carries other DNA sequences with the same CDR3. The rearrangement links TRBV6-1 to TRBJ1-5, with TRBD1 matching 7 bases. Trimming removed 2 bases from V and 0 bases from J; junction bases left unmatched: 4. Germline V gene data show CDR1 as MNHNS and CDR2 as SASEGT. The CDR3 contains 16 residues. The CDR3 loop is CASSELTGDSNQPQHF. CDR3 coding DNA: TGTGCCAGCAGTGAACTAACAGGGGATAGCAATCAGCCCCAGCATTTT.

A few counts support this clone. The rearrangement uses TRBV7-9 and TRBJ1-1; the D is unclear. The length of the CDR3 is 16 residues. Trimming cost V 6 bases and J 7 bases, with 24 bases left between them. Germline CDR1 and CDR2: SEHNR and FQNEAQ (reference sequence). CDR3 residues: CASSRSDKRALFEAFF. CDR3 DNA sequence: TGTGCCAGCAGTCGTTCGGATAAAAGGGCGCTCTTTGAAGCTTTCTTT.

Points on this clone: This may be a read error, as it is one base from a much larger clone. The CDR3 spells CAWSQDRVNGQYF. CDR3 DNA sequence: TGTGCCTGGAGCCAGGACAGGGTTAACGGGCAGTACTTC. The genes are TRBV30 and TRBJ2-7; 8 positions match TRBD1. Trimming removed 3 bases from V and 9 bases from J; junction bases left unmatched: 10. The CDR3 sequence is 13 residues long. Germline lookup yields CDR1 GTSNPN and CDR2 SVGIG (reference sequence).

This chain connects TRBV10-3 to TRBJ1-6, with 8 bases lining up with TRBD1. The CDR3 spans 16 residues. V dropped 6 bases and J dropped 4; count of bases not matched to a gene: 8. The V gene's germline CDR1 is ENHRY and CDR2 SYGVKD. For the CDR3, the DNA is TGTGCCATCAGCCGGGGGGACAGGTCTTATAATTCACCCCTCCACTTT. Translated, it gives CAISRGDRSYNSPLHF.

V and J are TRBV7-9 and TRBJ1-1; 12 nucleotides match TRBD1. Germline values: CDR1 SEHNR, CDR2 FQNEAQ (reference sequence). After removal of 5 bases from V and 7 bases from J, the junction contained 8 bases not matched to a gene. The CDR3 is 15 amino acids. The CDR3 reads CASSPGQGAFNEAFF. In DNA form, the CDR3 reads TGTGCCAGCAGCCCGGGACAGGGGGCGTTCAATGAAGCTTTCTTT.

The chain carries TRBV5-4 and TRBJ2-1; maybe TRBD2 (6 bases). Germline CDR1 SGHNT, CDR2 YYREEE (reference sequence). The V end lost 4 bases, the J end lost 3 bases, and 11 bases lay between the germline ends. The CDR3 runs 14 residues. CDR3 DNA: TGTGCCAGCAGCCTCGATAGCGGCTACAATGAGCAGTTCTTC. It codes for CASSLDSGYNEQFF.

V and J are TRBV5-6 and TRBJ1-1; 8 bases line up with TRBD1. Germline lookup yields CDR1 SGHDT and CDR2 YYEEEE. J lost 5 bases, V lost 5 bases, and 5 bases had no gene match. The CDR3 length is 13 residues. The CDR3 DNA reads TGTGCCAGCAGTCGACAGGGGTGGACTGAAGCTTTCTTT. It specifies CASSRQGWTEAFF.

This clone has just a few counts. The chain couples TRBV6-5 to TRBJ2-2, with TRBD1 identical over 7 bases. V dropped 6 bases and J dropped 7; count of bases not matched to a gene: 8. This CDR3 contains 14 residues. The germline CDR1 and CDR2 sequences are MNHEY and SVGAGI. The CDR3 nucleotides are TGTGCCAGCAGAGCACAGGGGAAGTACGGGGAGCTGTTTTTT. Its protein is CASRAQGKYGELFF.

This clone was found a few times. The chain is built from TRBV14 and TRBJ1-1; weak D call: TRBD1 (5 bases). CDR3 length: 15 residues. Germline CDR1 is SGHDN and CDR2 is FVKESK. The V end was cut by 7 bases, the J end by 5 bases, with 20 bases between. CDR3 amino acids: CASTLLGDDGTEAFF. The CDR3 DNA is TGTGCCAGCACCCTATTGGGGGACGATGGGACTGAAGCTTTCTTT.

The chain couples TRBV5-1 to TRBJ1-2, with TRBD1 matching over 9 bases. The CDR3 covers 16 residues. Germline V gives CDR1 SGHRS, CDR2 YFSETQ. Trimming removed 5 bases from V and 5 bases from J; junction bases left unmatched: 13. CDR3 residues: CASRAGTGREVYGYTF. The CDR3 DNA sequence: TGCGCCAGCAGGGCCGGGACAGGGAGGGAGGTGTATGGCTACACCTTC.

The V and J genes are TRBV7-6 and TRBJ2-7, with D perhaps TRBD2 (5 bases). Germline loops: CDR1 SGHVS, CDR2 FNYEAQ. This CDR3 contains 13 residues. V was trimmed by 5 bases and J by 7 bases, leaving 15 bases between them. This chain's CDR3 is CASSPLGRDEQYF. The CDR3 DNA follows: TGTGCCAGCAGCCCGCTCGGCCGGGATGAGCAGTACTTC.

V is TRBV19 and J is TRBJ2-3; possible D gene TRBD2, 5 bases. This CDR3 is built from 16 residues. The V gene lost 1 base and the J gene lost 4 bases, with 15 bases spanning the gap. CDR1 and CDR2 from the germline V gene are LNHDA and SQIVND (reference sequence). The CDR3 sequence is CASSIAPGKIPDTQYF. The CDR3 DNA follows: TGTGCCAGTAGTATAGCTCCCGGGAAGATCCCAGATACGCAGTATTTT.

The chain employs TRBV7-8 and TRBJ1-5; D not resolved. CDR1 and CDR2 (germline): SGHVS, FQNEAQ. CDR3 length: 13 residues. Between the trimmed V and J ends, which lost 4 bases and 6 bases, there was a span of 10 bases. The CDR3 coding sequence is TGTGCCAGCAGCTCGCACCCTGGTCAGCCCCAGCATTTT. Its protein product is CASSSHPGQPQHF. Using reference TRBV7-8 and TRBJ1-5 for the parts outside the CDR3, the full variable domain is GAGVSQSPRYKVAKRGQDVALRCDPISGHVSLFWYQQALGQGPEFLTYFQNEAQLDKSGLPSDRFFAERPEGSVSTLKIQRTQQEDSAVYLCASSSHPGQPQHFGDGTRLSIL.

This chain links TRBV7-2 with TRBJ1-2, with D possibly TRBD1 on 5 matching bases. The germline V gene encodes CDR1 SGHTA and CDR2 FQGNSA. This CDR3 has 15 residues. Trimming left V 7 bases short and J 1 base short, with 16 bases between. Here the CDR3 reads CASNRRGGSNYGYTF. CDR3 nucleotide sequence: TGTGCCAGCAATAGGAGGGGTGGCAGTAACTATGGCTACACCTTC.

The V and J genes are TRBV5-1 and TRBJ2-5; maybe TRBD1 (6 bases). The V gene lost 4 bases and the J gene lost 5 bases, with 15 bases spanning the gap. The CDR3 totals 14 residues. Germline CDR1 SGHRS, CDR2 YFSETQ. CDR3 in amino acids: CASSPTGNGETQYF. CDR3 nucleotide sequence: TGCGCCAGCAGCCCAACAGGGAATGGGGAGACCCAGTACTTC.

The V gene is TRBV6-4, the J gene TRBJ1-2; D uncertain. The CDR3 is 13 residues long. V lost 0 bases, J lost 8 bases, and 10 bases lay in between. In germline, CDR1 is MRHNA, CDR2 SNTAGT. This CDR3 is CASSDSQGEGYTF. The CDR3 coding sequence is TGTGCCAGCAGTGACTCCCAAGGCGAAGGCTACACCTTC.

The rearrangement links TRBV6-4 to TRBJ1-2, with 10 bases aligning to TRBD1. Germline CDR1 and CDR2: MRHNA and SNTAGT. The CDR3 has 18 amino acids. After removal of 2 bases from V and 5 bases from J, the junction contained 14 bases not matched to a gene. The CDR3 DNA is TGTGCCAGCAGTGACGAACCTCGCGACAGGGGGCATGGGTATGGCTACACCTTC. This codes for CASSDEPRDRGHGYGYTF.

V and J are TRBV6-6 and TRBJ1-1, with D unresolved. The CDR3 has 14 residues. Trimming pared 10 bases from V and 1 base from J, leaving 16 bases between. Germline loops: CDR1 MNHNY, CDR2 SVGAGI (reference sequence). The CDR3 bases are TGTGCCACCGGACCGGTGGGCAAGAACACTGAAGCTTTCTTT. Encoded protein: CATGPVGKNTEAFF.

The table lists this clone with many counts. The CDR3: CATQPGLAANEQFF. CDR3 sequence (DNA): TGTGCCACCCAGCCGGGACTAGCGGCCAATGAGCAGTTCTTC. The genes are TRBV10-3 and TRBJ2-1, with 11 bases lining up with TRBD2. Germline loops: CDR1 ENHRY, CDR2 SYGVKD. J gave up 6 bases and V 10 bases, and 8 bases lay outside the gene matches. The CDR3 extends over 14 amino acids.